This T cell receptor (beta chain) was obtained from a study of PD-L1 blockade in urothelial cancer (dated by TCRdb to 2015 to 2018). Study-wide context: Every patient began therapy at some point between 2014 and 2015 and was given atezolizumab 1,200 mg intravenously every 3 weeks. About 90% of the roughly 30 patients were identified as males with urothelial cancer of bladder origin, and a prior smoking history was reported by 18 of 29 patients. Patients had an ECOG performance status of 0 or 1 and had received between 0 and 3 prior chemotherapy regimens. Blood samples were analyzed at 3 weeks after treatment start (second dose) and at 6 weeks after treatment start. Blood samples gave median yields of around 140,000 T cells and over 80,000 unique TCRs, along with a median clonality of 0.080. The study, an exploratory multi-omic analysis, examined somatic, immune and clinical correlates of response to PD-L1 blockade with atezolizumab in urothelial cancer. TCR sequencing covered pretreatment tumor samples and matched, serially collected peripheral blood taken before and after atezolizumab treatment. Durable clinical benefit meant progression-free survival longer than 6 months, and TCR features were also tested against progression-free and overall survival. Whole exome sequencing and RNA sequencing of pretreatment tumors were performed alongside TCR sequencing in the same patients. Under 10 patients achieved durable clinical benefit and fewer than 25 did not. Under 30 patients had pretreatment blood TCR-seq, around 24 had at least one posttreatment blood collection, and around 24 had tumor TCR-seq. General findings and caveats noted by the study authors: Because the sample size was small (n of about 30) and many of the analyses were exploratory, the results are meant to be hypothesis-generating. Improved progression-free and overall survival was associated with having pretreatment peripheral blood TCR clonality below the median. Patients with durable benefit showed greater expansion of tumor-associated TCR clones in peripheral blood 3 weeks after starting treatment (n ≈ 21, p = 0.022).

The V end loses 5 bases and the J end loses 7 bases, and a stretch of 18 bases separates them. The CDR1 and CDR2 encoded by the germline V gene are SGHTA and FQGNSA. The CDR3 holds 14 amino acids from the cysteine to the phenylalanine. Just CDR3 DNA is preserved here, 42 bases in frame from base 1. Taken with the paper, the label for time point translates to: pretreatment peripheral blood. The cohort included 29 patients with locally advanced or metastatic urothelial carcinoma who were treated at Memorial Sloan Kettering on a trial protocol. Peripheral blood mononuclear cells were collected pretreatment and during treatment, with between 1 and 8 total time points per patient. The Qiagen DNeasy Blood extraction kit was used to purify genomic DNA from total PBMCs and from tumor samples. PBMCs were collected pretreatment and during treatment and were isolated and stored as previously described. To estimate absolute template abundance from read counts, synthetic TCR analog templates were spiked into each PCR. TCRbeta CDR3 regions were amplified from genomic DNA with bias-controlled V and J gene primers using the immunoSEQ assay. Rearranged TCRbeta segments were sequenced at approximately 20X coverage. On the authors' methods: Sequencing errors were corrected by clustering and CDR3s were annotated against IMGT to assign V, D and J genes. Out-of-frame and stop-codon sequences were excluded, and only productive TCRbeta rearrangements were used in downstream analyses. To compute clonality, Shannon entropy was normalized by the log of the number of unique productive sequences and then subtracted from one. Clones differing between time points or between blood and tumor were identified using Fisher's exact test with Benjamini-Hochberg correction, with an adjusted p below 0.01 applied as the threshold. In its TCRdb copy, this immuneACCESS table keeps in-frame sequences only and misses some clones. Where compared with another copy, unresolved V genes explain less than half of these, and the others have no known cause. V and J calls plus clone size are reproduced from that table; the DNA served to infer D and trimming. This sample has tens of thousands of clones in its table, and around four fifths of those were observed once. Less than 8.5% of the sample lies in the top ten.

With respect to this clone: What this receptor recognizes is not known. One base away there is no much larger clone; base qualities are not given.

Here the sequenced sample was PBMCs, taken around atezolizumab (anti-PD-L1) treatment. The sequence is built from TRBV7-2 and TRBJ2-7; a weak D assignment points to TRBD1 (6 bases agree). The TCR comes from a man aged 40-49 years with urothelial cancer. Here the CDR3 is given as CASSLQGPVGEQYF. The DNA sequence is given as TGTGCCAGCAGCCTACAGGGTCCGGTGGGGGAGCAGTACTTC.